The sequence of this TCR beta chain was determined in a study of blood T cell repertoires in COVID-19. For the study at large: Sample material is recorded as cDNA or gDNA derived from T cells, B-cell-depleted T cells, or PBMCs.

Per the original data handling: Counts of nucleated cells, estimated from reference gene primer amplification, were obtained. Data came from immunoSEQ multiplex PCR; TCRdb stores just in-frame clones and leaves some out. V and J calls and clone size are as listed in that table; D and trimming were resolved from the DNA. The data hold 45,000 to 55,000 clones, with around 78% observed a single time. With respect to this clone: The junction does not match germline at one end; this may be a read error.

The source is a human donor with active or convalescent COVID-19. The donor label of this sample is uncertain. The sample was peripheral blood.

DNA for the CDR3: TGTGCCAGCAGTCTACAGGGGCCCCCCCCACCCCCCCACTTT. It specifies CASSLQGPPPPPHF. V gene TRBV2 combines with J gene TRBJ1-6, with 7 bases fitting TRBD1. The CDR3 sequence is 14 residues long. Germline CDR1 is SNHLY and CDR2 is FYNNEI.